This T cell receptor beta chain was recorded in a study of technical replicates of blood from a few donors. Germline V CDR1 and CDR2: SQVTM, ANQGSEA. Trimming removed 5 bases from V and 5 bases from J; junction bases left unmatched: 7. The CDR3 spans 13 residues. The assay was immunoSEQ multiplex PCR, and TCRdb's table has in-frame clones only and misses some. The table records around 60,000 clones, roughly 92% of them present only once. This clone appeared once. What was sequenced was PBMCs. The chain recombines TRBV29-1 with TRBJ2-7, with 9 positions matching TRBD1. This TCR was recovered from a human donor in good health. Some clones in this sample may be carry-over from other donors' samples. CDR3 coding DNA: TGCAGCGTTCGGGGACAGGGCATCAACGAGCAGTACTTC. Translating gives CSVRGQGINEQYF.